This entry lists 24 T cell receptor beta chains sequenced from one sample in a study of T cell repertoires in cytomegalovirus infection. TCRdb recomputed calls from the reads with MiXCR, one row per CDR3 protein. The sample shows roughly 640,000 distinct CDR3 sequences, approximately 25% of them seen only once. Sequenced sample: CD8+ T cells from PBMCs. The receptor source for this set is a human donor in good health (CMV status not recorded). Some clones in this sample may be carry-over from other donors' samples.

The table lists this clonotype with a few counts. This chain connects TRBV7-6 to TRBJ1-5, with a weak D call TRBD1 (6 bases). Trimming cost V 4 bases and J 7 bases, with 17 bases left between them. Germline V gene data show CDR1 as SGHVS and CDR2 as FNYEAQ. The CDR3 is 15 residues long. CDR3 sequence: CASSSDRQPYQPQHF. The CDR3 nucleotides read TGTGCCAGCAGCTCGGACAGACAACCCTACCAGCCCCAGCATTTT.

The chain recombines TRBV24-1 with TRBJ2-1; D may correspond to TRBD1 or TRBD2 (5 bases each). The V end was cut by 4 bases, the J end by 6 bases, with 12 bases between. CDR1 and CDR2 from the germline V gene are KGHDR and SFDVKD. CDR3 length: 14 residues. This CDR3 reads CATSELREFNEQFF. The CDR3 region has the DNA TGTGCCACCAGTGAACTCAGGGAGTTCAATGAGCAGTTCTTC.

This clonotype was counted between two and nine times. The chain links TRBV29-1 to TRBJ2-1, with TRBD1 matching over 8 bases. The CDR3 is made up of 12 amino acids. The ends lost 8 bases at V and 7 bases at J; junction bases unmatched: 7. Germline CDR1 is SQVTM and CDR2 is ANQGSEA. DNA for the CDR3: TGCAGCATAAGGACAGGGTGGAATGAGCAGTTCTTC. Translation: CSIRTGWNEQFF.

Remarks on this clonotype: A much larger clone lies a single base off, so this may be a read error. V gene TRBV12-5 combines with J gene TRBJ2-1, with 8 bases fitting TRBD2. This CDR3 contains 19 residues. V shed 0 bases, J shed 8 bases, and the junction held 18 bases outside the gene matches. The germline V gene encodes CDR1 LGHNT and CDR2 FRNRAP. The CDR3 sequence: CASGLVGLGRPPGGDEQFF. The CDR3 DNA reads as TGTGCTAGTGGTTTGGTGGGACTAGGGAGGCCCCCTGGGGGCGATGAGCAGTTCTTC.

The chain has TRBV10-3 and TRBJ1-5; TRBD1 matches 12 bases. Germline CDR1 is ENHRY and CDR2 is SYGVKD. The CDR3 contains 16 residues. After removal of 2 bases from V and 4 bases from J, the junction contained 3 bases not matched to a gene. The CDR3 DNA is TGTGCCATCAGTGAGGCGGGACAGGGGGCGAATCAGCCCCAGCATTTT. Protein product: CAISEAGQGANQPQHF.

About this clonotype: A junction end diverges from the germline sequence, so it may reflect a read error. This chain connects TRBV2 to TRBJ2-7, with 9 bases identical to TRBD1. Germline V CDR1 and CDR2: SNHLY, FYNNEI. This CDR3 contains 11 residues. The CDR3 sequence is CASSGRDRVFF. CDR3 DNA: TGTGCCAGCAGTGGCCGGGACAGGGTTTTCTTC.

This clonotype appeared many times. The chain recombines TRBV7-6 with TRBJ2-3; D not resolved. The germline V and J ends were trimmed by 6 bases and 0 bases, with 7 bases remaining between them. CDR3 size: 13 residues. CDR1 is SGHVS and CDR2 is FNYEAQ in the germline V gene. The CDR3 DNA reads as TGTGCCAGCAGACAAAGTAGCACAGATACGCAGTATTTT. Protein: CASRQSSTDTQYF.

V and J are TRBV7-3 and TRBJ1-2, with D possibly matching TRBD1 (5 bases). The CDR3 spans 16 residues. Germline loops: CDR1 SGHTA, CDR2 FQGTGA. The V end was cut by 6 bases, the J end by 4 bases, with 21 bases between. CDR3 sequence: CASRLEPGTGLYGYTF. Here the CDR3 DNA reads TGTGCCAGCAGATTAGAACCCGGGACGGGTCTCTATGGCTACACCTTC.

The chain recombines TRBV6-2 or TRBV6-3 with TRBJ2-7; D is ambiguous. The V gene's germline CDR1 is MNHEY and CDR2 SVGEGT. The CDR3 is 13 residues long. CDR3 amino acids: CASGVDPFTSFDV. The CDR3 DNA reads TGTGCCAGCGGGGTGGACCCCTTTACGAGTTTTGACGTC.

This clonotype appeared many times. The chain couples TRBV12-3 or TRBV12-4 to TRBJ2-2; 8 nucleotides agree with TRBD1. V was clipped by 11 bases and J by 6 bases; unmatched bases: 11. The CDR3 totals 14 residues. Written as DNA, the CDR3 is TGTGCCCTTATCCTACAGGGGGTTCCCGGGGAGCTGTTTTTT. This gives the protein CALILQGVPGELFF.

Points on this clonotype: This could be a read error, since a much larger clone is one nucleotide away. The V call is TRBV7-6, the J call TRBJ1-1; TRBD1 agrees at 8 bases. This CDR3 has 13 residues. Losses at the gene ends were 3 bases for V and 5 bases for J; bases not matched to a gene: 2. Per the germline V gene, CDR1 is SGHVS and CDR2 is FNYEAQ. The CDR3 reads CASSFRGQTEAFF. The CDR3 nucleotides read TGTGCCAGCAGCTTCAGGGGGCAGACTGAAGCTTTCTTT.

To note about this clonotype: A clone one base away is much larger, so this may be a read error. This chain connects TRBV6-5 to TRBJ1-5, with D possibly TRBD1 on 5 matching bases. This CDR3 spans 14 amino acids. Germline loops: CDR1 MNHEY, CDR2 SVGAGI. V was shortened by 10 bases and J by 3 bases, with 16 bases between the two germline ends. The DNA of the CDR3 is TGTGCCAACGGCAGGGACGGCTACAATCAGCCCCAGCATTTT. Translating it yields CANGRDGYNQPQHF.

This chain connects TRBV6-8 to TRBJ2-6, with D tentatively TRBD1 (6 bases). V lost 6 bases and J 1 base, leaving 16 bases between the germline ends. CDR1 and CDR2 from the germline V gene are MNHGY and SAAAGT. The CDR3 has 17 residues. The CDR3 is CASSSGTPSSGANVLTF. The CDR3 DNA follows: TGTGCCAGCAGCTCCGGGACACCTTCTTCTGGGGCCAACGTCCTGACTTTC.

This rearrangement joins TRBV7-9 to TRBJ1-1; D not certain. Trimming removed 6 bases from V and 1 base from J, with 12 bases in between. Per the germline V gene, CDR1 is SEHNR and CDR2 is FQNEAQ (reference sequence). The CDR3 covers 14 residues. CDR3 bases: TGTGCCAGCAGATCCGGACGCCCGAACACTGAAGCTTTCTTT. This codes for CASRSGRPNTEAFF.

The chain carries TRBV29-1 and TRBJ1-1; D is unresolved. V was shortened by 6 bases and J by 7 bases, with 12 bases between the two germline ends. The CDR3 has 11 residues. Per germline, CDR1 SQVTM and CDR2 ANQGSEA. As DNA, the CDR3 is TGCAGCGTCCCTCTTAGAGGTGAAGCTTTCTTT. This gives the protein CSVPLRGEAFF.

This clonotype was seen a few times. The V call is TRBV14, the J call TRBJ2-3; tentatively, D is TRBD1 (5 bases). Per germline, CDR1 SGHDN and CDR2 FVKESK. The V end lost 4 bases, the J end lost 0 bases, and 11 bases lay between the germline ends. CDR3 length: 15 amino acids. The CDR3 region is CASSPGSFSTDTQYF. CDR3 DNA: TGTGCCAGCAGCCCAGGGTCCTTTAGCACAGATACGCAGTATTTT.

The table lists this clonotype with many counts. This chain uses TRBV7-6 with TRBJ2-1, with TRBD1 as a possible D gene (6 bases). V was pared by 1 base and J by 3 bases, with 10 bases between. Germline-derived CDR1 and CDR2 are SGHVS and FNYEAQ. The CDR3 covers 15 residues. The CDR3 reads CASSLVAGDYNEQFF. The CDR3, as DNA: TGTGCCAGCAGCTTAGTTGCAGGGGACTACAATGAGCAGTTCTTC.

There are a few counts of this clonotype. This chain uses TRBV18 with TRBJ1-4, with 7 bases identical to TRBD1. The CDR3 has 15 residues. The trim removed 4 bases at V and 6 bases at J, leaving 8 bases unmatched. Germline values: CDR1 KGHSH, CDR2 LQKENI. In DNA form, the CDR3 reads TGTGCCAGCTCACAAAACAGGGGAATAGATGAAAAACTGTTTTTT. Translation gives CASSQNRGIDEKLFF. The complete variable domain, with remaining parts taken from reference TRBV18 and TRBJ1-4, reads NAGVMQNPRHLVRRRGQEARLRCSPMKGHSHVYWYRQLPEEGLKFMVYLQKENIIDESGMPKERFSAEFPKEGPSILRIQQVVRGDSAAYFCASSQNRGIDEKLFFGSGTQLSVL.

A note on this clonotype: One junction end does not reproduce the germline sequence, and a read error may be involved. V is TRBV7-8 and J is TRBJ2-1; 10 nucleotides match TRBD1. CDR3 size: 15 residues. Germline CDR1 reads SGHVS; CDR2 reads FQNEAQ. The CDR3 spells CASSLGQGAYDEQFF. The DNA of the CDR3 is TGTGCCAGCAGCTTAGGACAGGGGGCCTACGATGAGCAGTTCTTC.

The chain joins TRBV7-9 to TRBJ2-1; 13 positions agree with TRBD2. The V segment lost 2 bases and the J segment 11 bases; nucleotides outside the gene matches: 6. The germline V gene has CDR1 SEHNR and CDR2 FQNEAQ (reference sequence). The CDR3 loop spans 15 amino acids. CDR3 residues: CASSLTLTSGGKQFF. The CDR3 DNA reads as TGTGCCAGCAGCTTAACCCTGACTAGCGGGGGGAAGCAGTTCTTC.

Here the CDR3 DNA reads TGTGCCATCAGGCAAAACGAGTATGGGACAGGGGGGGCTGGGGCCAACGTCCTGACTTTC. Translating gives CAIRQNEYGTGGAGANVLTF. This chain connects TRBV10-3 to TRBJ2-6; 11 bases match TRBD1. The CDR3 loop spans 20 amino acids. V lost 6 bases and J lost 2; bases outside the gene matches: 15. Germline V CDR1 and CDR2: ENHRY, SYGVKD.

This clonotype was detected a few times. The genes are TRBV30 and TRBJ2-2, with unresolved D. Germline CDR1 GTSNPN, CDR2 SVGIG (reference sequence). The V and J ends lost 4 bases and 3 bases respectively, with 9 bases between them. The CDR3 extends over 13 amino acids. CDR3 nucleotide sequence: TGTGCCTGGATTGTGTTTGACACCGGGGAGCTGTTTTTT. Protein: CAWIVFDTGELFF.

This clonotype showed up just a few times. This chain links TRBV28 with TRBJ1-5; 8 bases agree with TRBD1. The CDR3 has 17 residues. Losses at the gene ends were 3 bases for V and 0 bases for J; bases not matched to a gene: 7. From germline, CDR1 is MDHEN and CDR2 SYDVKM. The DNA of the CDR3 is TGTGCCAGCAGTTTTCCGAGGACAGGGAATAGCAATCAGCCCCAGCATTTT. This translates into CASSFPRTGNSNQPQHF.

V gene TRBV5-6 combines with J gene TRBJ1-6; 8 nucleotides match TRBD1. This CDR3 spans 14 amino acids. V lost 0 bases, J lost 9 bases, and 2 bases stayed unmatched. Per germline, CDR1 SGHDT and CDR2 YYEEEE. The DNA for the CDR3 is TGTGCCAGCAGCTTGGTCCAGGGGGCTTCACCCCTCCACTTT. Its translation: CASSLVQGASPLHF. Using reference TRBV5-6 and TRBJ1-6 for the parts outside the CDR3, the full variable domain is DAGVTQSPTHLIKTRGQQVTLRCSPKSGHDTVSWYQQALGQGPQFIFQYYEEEERQRGNFPDRFSGHQFPNYSSELNVNALLLGDSALYLCASSLVQGASPLHFGNGTRLTVT.